Here is one T cell receptor (beta chain) with its context. Its antigen is still unknown. The data belong to a study of graft-versus-host responses after intestinal transplantation. Study at large: Recipients had multivisceral, liver-intestinal, or isolated intestinal transplants. After anti-thymocyte globulin induction, recipients took tacrolimus and steroids for approximately 3 years.

Points from the study as a whole: GvH clones were found in recipient marrow; some appeared first in ileum or blood. Circulating GvH clones peaking coincided with falling HvG clones soon after transplant.

CDR3 size: 17 residues. Looked up from germline, CDR1 is SGHVS and CDR2 is FNYEAQ. V shed 2 bases and J shed 0 bases, with 11 bases lying between them. Assay used: immunoSEQ multiplex PCR; TCRdb lists only in-frame clones, some missing. This sample has 85,000 to 100,000 clones, with 80% to 95% found just once. Here the sequenced sample was unstimulated CD4+ T cells sorted from spleen or lymph node cells, taken before intestinal transplant. The V gene is TRBV7-6, the J gene TRBJ1-6, with unresolved D. The source is a human donor who received an intestinal transplant. CDR3 sequence (DNA): TGTGCCAGCAGCTTAAGGGAGGTTAGCTCCTATAATTCACCCCTCCACTTT. It specifies CASSLREVSSYNSPLHF.